The sequence of this T cell receptor beta chain was determined in a study of blood T cell repertoires in COVID-19. On the study more broadly: Sites in the United States, Italy and Spain provided acute and convalescent COVID-19 samples.

Germline CDR1 reads MNHEY; CDR2 reads SMNVEV (reference sequence). The CDR3 totals 14 residues. Trimming pared 0 bases from V and 4 bases from J, leaving 8 bases between. Under the authors' procedure: Estimation of nucleated cell counts was performed using reference gene primer amplification. Some clones are missing from TCRdb's copy, which holds only in-frame ones; the method was immunoSEQ multiplex PCR. Clone size and V and J calls were adopted from that table, with D and trimming inferred from the DNA. The sample includes more than 95,000 clones, 60% to 80% of them seen just once. Enrolment of Seattle patients took place during active infection, and they were followed longitudinally.

The clonotype comes from a man older than 75 with COVID-19, enrolled during active disease. The rearrangement links TRBV27 to TRBJ2-3, with D maybe TRBD2 (6 bases). The sample was peripheral blood. CDR3: CASSLSPGADTQYF. The CDR3 DNA follows: TGTGCCAGCAGTTTATCACCGGGGGCAGATACGCAGTATTTT.